Listed below are T cell receptor beta chains from one sample, sequenced in a study of follicular helper T cells after annual influenza vaccination. Clones were sequenced by immunoSEQ multiplex PCR, and TCRdb holds only the in-frame ones, with some missing. The profile shows 5,000 to 7,500 clones, around 86% of them singletons. Sequencing used CXCR5- memory CD4+ T cells sorted from blood, obtained 7 days after influenza vaccination. These receptors originate from an adult who received the influenza vaccine. Each CDR3 is given with its conserved first and last residue. A D gene is named only where the DNA matches it firmly. Rows give clone size only sometimes, using once, few, many, or a class for an expanded clone.

>TRBJ1-1|.|TRBD1|TRBV5-6
CASSRQGGEAFF
TGTGCCAGCAGCAGGCAGGGGGGTGAAGCTTTCTTT
>TRBJ1-2|.|.|TRBV10-3
CAIRGGLEGYTF
TGTGCCATCAGGGGGGGACTAGAGGGCTACACCTTC
>TRBJ1-4|.|.|TRBV5-1
CASSKGEFNEKLFF
TGCGCCAGCAGCAAAGGGGAATTCAATGAAAAACTGTTTTTT
>TRBJ2-5|few|.|TRBV28
CASSSGVRTQYF
TGTGCCAGCAGTTCAGGGGTGCGGACCCAGTACTTC
>TRBJ1-3|.|TRBD1|TRBV7-9
CASSSTGGSGNTIYF
TGTGCCAGCAGCTCGACAGGGGGCTCTGGAAACACCATATATTTT
>TRBJ1-2|.|.|TRBV7-8
CASSSYNLGGYTF
TGTGCCAGCAGCTCCTATAATTTAGGCGGCTACACCTTC
>TRBJ1-2|.|.|TRBV29-1
CSVRQAGYTF
TGCAGCGTACGACAGGCTGGCTACACCTTC
>TRBJ2-6|.|.|TRBV5-2
CASNLPGESQSRANVLTF
TGTGCCAGCAATCTACCGGGAGAGTCACAAAGTCGGGCCAACGTCCTGACTTTC
>TRBJ2-5|.|.|TRBV19
CASSIGTLETQYF
TGTGCCAGTAGTATCGGGACACTTGAGACCCAGTACTTC
>TRBJ2-7|few|TRBD1|TRBV7-2
CASSPGTGFYF
TGTGCCAGCAGCCCTGGGACAGGCTTCTACTTC
>TRBJ1-1|once|.|TRBV21-1
CASSKRCPGQGSKKAFF
TGTGCCAGCAGCAAAAGATGCCCGGGACAGGGATCCAAGAAAGCTTTCTTT
>TRBJ2-1|.|.|TRBV19
CASSIPTGPIGEQFF
TGTGCCAGTAGTATCCCCACCGGACCCATCGGGGAGCAGTTCTTC
>TRBJ2-5|.|TRBD2|TRBV5-1
CASSPAGGQQETQYF
TGCGCCAGCAGCCCTGCGGGGGGCCAACAAGAGACCCAGTACTTC
>TRBJ2-7|.|.|TRBV6-6
CASGLRPGDSYEQYF
TGTGCCAGCGGTCTCCGGCCAGGCGATTCCTACGAGCAGTACTTC
>TRBJ2-7|.|TRBD1|TRBV4-2
CASSQETGPSPYEQYF
TGTGCCAGCAGCCAAGAGACAGGGCCAAGTCCCTACGAGCAGTACTTC
>TRBJ2-6|.|.|TRBV7-2
CASSLGGGHSGANVLTF
TGTGCCAGCAGCTTAGGGGGGGGACACTCTGGGGCCAACGTCCTGACTTTC
>TRBJ1-2|.|TRBD1|TRBV11-2
CASSFTRDSYGYTF
TGTGCCAGCAGCTTCACCCGGGACAGCTATGGCTACACCTTC
>TRBJ1-4|.|.|TRBV10-2
CASQTVQGGEKLFF
TGCGCCAGCCAGACGGTACAGGGTGGTGAAAAACTGTTTTTT
>TRBJ2-1|.|.|TRBV5-1
CASSLGRLGSNEQFF
TGCGCCAGCAGCTTAGGACGGCTGGGGAGCAATGAGCAGTTCTTC
>TRBJ2-2|few|TRBD1|TRBV4-1
CASSRQGVDTGELFF
TGCGCCAGCAGCCGACAGGGGGTAGACACCGGGGAGCTGTTTTTT
>TRBJ2-7|few|.|TRBV18
CASSPGTSSYEQYF
TGTGCCAGCTCACCAGGAACCAGCTCCTACGAGCAGTACTTC
>TRBJ2-6|.|.|TRBV7-9
CASSFNRAGANVLTF
TGTGCCAGCAGCTTTAACAGAGCTGGGGCCAACGTCCTGACTTTC
>TRBJ2-5|.|TRBD2|TRBV7-8
CASSRSLAGGQETQYF
TGTGCCAGCAGCCGATCTTTAGCGGGGGGCCAAGAGACCCAGTACTTC
>TRBJ1-2|.|.|TRBV15
CATSRDLNREGTDGYTF
TGTGCCACCAGCAGAGATCTTAACAGGGAGGGGACTGATGGCTACACCTTC
>TRBJ2-1|.|.|TRBV6-5
CASSYSPSYNEQFF
TGTGCCAGCAGTTACTCCCCCTCCTACAATGAGCAGTTCTTC
>TRBJ2-3|.|TRBD2|TRBV6-5
CASSYYAGGRATQYF
TGTGCCAGCAGTTACTATGCGGGGGGGCGCGCGACGCAGTATTTT
>TRBJ2-2|.|.|TRBV6-5
CASRKMSMGAGELFF
TGTGCCAGCAGAAAGATGTCCATGGGGGCCGGGGAGCTGTTTTTT
>TRBJ2-7|few|.|TRBV27
CASSRDGYEQYF
TGTGCCAGCAGTCGGGACGGCTACGAGCAGTACTTC
>TRBJ1-2|.|.|TRBV18
CASSPRVAKSDSLGYTF
TGTGCCAGCTCACCACGGGTGGCTAAATCAGACTCTTTAGGCTACACCTTC
>TRBJ1-2|.|.|TRBV9
CASSVEGAYGYTF
TGTGCCAGCAGCGTAGAAGGGGCTTATGGCTACACCTTC
>TRBJ2-7|.|.|TRBV10-3
CAISETGGDYEQYF
TGTGCCATCAGTGAGACAGGTGGGGATTACGAGCAGTACTTC
>TRBJ1-6|.|.|TRBV25-1
CASSVAGEGSPLHF
TGTGCCAGCAGTGTGGCAGGGGAAGGTTCACCCCTCCACTTT
>TRBJ2-7|.|TRBD1|TRBV11-3
CASSPGQGSYEQYF
TGTGCCAGCAGCCCGGGACAGGGATCCTACGAGCAGTACTTC
>TRBJ2-3|.|TRBD1|TRBV11-3
CASRDRGSTDTQYF
TGTGCCAGCAGAGACAGGGGTAGCACAGATACGCAGTATTTT
>TRBJ2-4|.|.|TRBV6-1
CASSEASALAKNIQYF
TGTGCCAGCAGTGAGGCGTCAGCCTTAGCCAAAAACATTCAGTACTTC
>TRBJ1-5|.|.|TRBV5-6
CASSLRGNQPQHF
TGTGCCAGCAGCTTGCGAGGGAACCAGCCCCAGCATTTT
>TRBJ2-1|.|.|TRBV13
CASSTIRGLGYNEQFF
TGTGCCAGCAGCACGATCCGGGGGTTGGGGTACAATGAGCAGTTCTTC
>TRBJ1-1|once|.|TRBV2
CASSRAGTEAFF
TGTGCCAGCAGCAGGGCAGGGACTGAAGCTTTCTTT
>TRBJ2-5|.|.|TRBV7-3
CASSLGGPRETQYF
TGTGCCAGCAGCTTGGGAGGTCCTCGGGAGACCCAGTACTTC
>TRBJ1-2|few|.|TRBV11-3
CASTFGGSNGYTF
TGTGCCAGCACCTTTGGAGGGTCGAATGGCTACACCTTC
>TRBJ2-5|.|.|TRBV4-2
CASSQDRKETQYF
TGTGCCAGCAGCCAAGATAGGAAAGAGACCCAGTACTTC